This T cell receptor beta chain was sequenced for a study of blood T cell repertoires in COVID-19 (TCRdb year 2020). Background on the whole study: Collaborator samples came from the United States, Italy and Spain and covered acute and convalescent phases of COVID-19. Where HLA class I and class II types were available, the types were taken from metadata supplied by the sample provider, not from assay-based typing. The samples were drawn from two sources: the first 160 participants of the ongoing ImmuneRACE study, and 950 to 1,500 subjects contributed by 6 global collaborators. The dataset comprised deeply sampled blood TCRbeta repertoires from subjects exposed to, actively infected with, or recovered from COVID-19. The repertoires were made available in a free public database intended to serve as a resource for research on the immune response to SARS-CoV-2. Nearly every sample came with metadata listing a de-identified subject ID, COVID-19 status, age in years and sex. The prospective study material was composed of cDNA or gDNA derived from T cells, B-cell-depleted T cells, or PBMCs.

The junction carries 18 bases between V and J, which are trimmed by 3 bases and 3 bases respectively. The CDR3 spans 15 residues, from the cysteine through the phenylalanine. Only CDR3 DNA remains: 45 bases, in frame from the first base. In the germline V gene (reference sequence), CDR1 corresponds to DFQATT and CDR2 to SNEGSKA. TCRbeta CDR3 regions were amplified from genomic DNA by means of the immunoSEQ Assay, a bias-controlled multiplex PCR. From the authors' description of their analysis: The number of nucleated cells in each sample was estimated from the amplification of reference gene primers within the assay. To quantify the absolute abundance of each unique TCRbeta CDR3 rearrangement, sequence reads were collapsed and filtered. For each sample, productive Simpson clonality was calculated as the square root of Simpson's diversity index over productive rearrangements. TCRdb holds this immuneACCESS table with in-frame rearrangements only. Some clones are missing; in checked studies, unresolved V genes explain under half, and the rest has no known cause. V and J calls and clone size are given by that table; D and trimming were obtained from the DNA. The sample table lists 95,000 to 150,000 clones, roughly 89% of them with a count of one. The top ten hold more than 4% of the sample.

General study outcomes and caveats: The quantity of clinical and demographic metadata differed by source and by participant and was supplied without curation.

As concerns this clone: Its antigen is unknown. There are no base qualities to consult, and no much larger clone falls within one base.

The collaborating institutions used their own protocols to collect whole blood in K2EDTA tubes. For TCRbeta analysis, collaborators shipped samples as frozen whole blood, isolated PBMCs, or DNA extracted from either of those sample types. Recombination joined TRBV20-1 with TRBJ2-7; TRBD2 is perhaps the D gene, given 5 matching bases. The source of this sequence is a man aged 35-49 years with acute or convalescent COVID-19. Sequencing used peripheral blood. Here the CDR3 is given as CSASSLADLSYEQYF. The nucleotides read TGCAGTGCTAGTAGTCTAGCAGATCTCAGCTACGAGCAGTACTTC.